Here is one TCR beta chain with its context. Its target is unknown. A junction boundary mismatches the germline segment, possibly from a read error. The sample comes from a study of T cell repertoires in cytomegalovirus infection. Overall study context: CMV epitopes that were recently identified and HLA-C-restricted were used alongside well-studied HLA-B-restricted ones. Public TCR beta signatures marked donors with CMV infection and the matching HLA. Study-wide findings and caveats: There were carriers of CMV plus the relevant HLA, and cumulative public TCR beta family frequency identified them. HLA-C-restricted TCR beta clonotypes specific for CMV led the ex vivo response.

TCRdb fed the reads into MiXCR, producing one record per CDR3 protein. The repertoire holds fewer than 950,000 distinct CDR3 sequences, around a third seen once, with approximately 13% in the top ten. This TCR derives from a human donor in good health (CMV status not recorded). Some clones in this sample may be carry-over from other donors' samples. The sample here was cultured CD8+ T cells from PBMCs, taken from culture after CMV antigen stimulation.

The CDR3 DNA follows: TGTACCATCAGCGAGGACTTTTCCACCGGGGAGCTGTTTTTT. Protein sequence: CTISEDFSTGELFF. The gene calls are TRBV10-3 and TRBJ2-2; tentative D call: TRBD2 (5 bases). The CDR3 totals 14 residues. Germline-derived CDR1 and CDR2 are ENHRY and SYGVKD.